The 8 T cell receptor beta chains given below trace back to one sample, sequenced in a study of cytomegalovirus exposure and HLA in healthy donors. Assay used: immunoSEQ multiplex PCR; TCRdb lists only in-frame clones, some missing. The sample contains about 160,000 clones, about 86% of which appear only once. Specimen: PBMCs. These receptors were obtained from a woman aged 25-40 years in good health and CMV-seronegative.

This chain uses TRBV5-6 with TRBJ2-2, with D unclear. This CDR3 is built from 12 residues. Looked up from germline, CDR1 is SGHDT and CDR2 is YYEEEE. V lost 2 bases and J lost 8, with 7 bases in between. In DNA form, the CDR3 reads TGTGCCAGCAGCTTCCGATGGGGGGAGCTGTTTTTT. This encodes CASSFRWGELFF.

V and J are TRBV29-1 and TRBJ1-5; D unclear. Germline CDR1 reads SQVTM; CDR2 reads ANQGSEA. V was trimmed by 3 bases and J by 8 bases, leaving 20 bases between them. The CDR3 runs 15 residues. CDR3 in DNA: TGCAGCGTTGATCTGGTGGCGCTAAGGTTGGAGCCCCAGCATTTT. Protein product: CSVDLVALRLEPQHF.

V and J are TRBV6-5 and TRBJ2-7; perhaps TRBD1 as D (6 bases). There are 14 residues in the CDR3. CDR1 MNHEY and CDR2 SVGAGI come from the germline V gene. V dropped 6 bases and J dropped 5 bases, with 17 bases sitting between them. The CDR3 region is CASRVGLGAHEQYF. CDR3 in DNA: TGTGCCAGCAGGGTGGGGTTGGGGGCGCACGAGCAGTACTTC.

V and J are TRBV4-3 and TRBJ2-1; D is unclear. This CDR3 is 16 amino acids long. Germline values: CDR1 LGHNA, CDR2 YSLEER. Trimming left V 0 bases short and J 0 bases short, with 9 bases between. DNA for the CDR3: TGCGCCAGCAGCCAAGAGCTCCCGAGCTCCTACAATGAGCAGTTCTTC. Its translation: CASSQELPSSYNEQFF.

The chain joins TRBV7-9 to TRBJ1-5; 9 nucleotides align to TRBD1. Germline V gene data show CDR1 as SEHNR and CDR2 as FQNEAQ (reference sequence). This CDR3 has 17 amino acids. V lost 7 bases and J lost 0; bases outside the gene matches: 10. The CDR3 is CASNSGQGVSSNQPQHF. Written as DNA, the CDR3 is TGTGCCAGCAATTCGGGACAGGGAGTTAGTAGCAATCAGCCCCAGCATTTT.

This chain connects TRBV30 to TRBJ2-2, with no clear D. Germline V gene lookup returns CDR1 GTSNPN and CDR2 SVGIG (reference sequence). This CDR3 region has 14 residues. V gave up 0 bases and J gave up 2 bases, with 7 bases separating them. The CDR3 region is CAWSVGGNTGELFF. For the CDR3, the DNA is TGTGCCTGGAGTGTAGGCGGAAACACCGGGGAGCTGTTTTTT.

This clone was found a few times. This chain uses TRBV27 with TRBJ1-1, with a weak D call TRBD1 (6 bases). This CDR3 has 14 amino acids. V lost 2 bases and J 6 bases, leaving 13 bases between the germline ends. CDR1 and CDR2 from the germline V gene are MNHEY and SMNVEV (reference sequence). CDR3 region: CASSLQGWGAEAFF. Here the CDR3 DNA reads TGTGCCAGCAGTTTACAGGGGTGGGGCGCTGAAGCTTTCTTT.

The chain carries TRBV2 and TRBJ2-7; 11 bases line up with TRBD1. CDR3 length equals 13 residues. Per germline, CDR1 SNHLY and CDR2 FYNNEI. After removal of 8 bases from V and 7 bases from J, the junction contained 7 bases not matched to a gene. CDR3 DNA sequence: TGTGCCAGCCGAGGGGGACAGGGGGTTGAGCAGTACTTC. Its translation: CASRGGQGVEQYF. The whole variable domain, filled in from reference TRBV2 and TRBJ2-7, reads EPEVTQTPSHQVTQMGQEVILRCVPISNHLYFYWYRQILGQKVEFLVSFYNNEISEKSEIFDDQFSVERPDGSNFTLKIRSTKLEDSAMYFCASRGGQGVEQYFGPGTRLTVT.